This paragraph reports one T cell receptor (beta chain). Germline V gives CDR1 MNHEY, CDR2 SMNVEV (reference sequence). V gave up 4 bases and J gave up 7 bases; unmatched junction bases: 18. The CDR3 sequence is 17 residues long. This sample was included in a study of metastatic and nonmetastatic thyroid tumors. The wider study: Repertoires of blood and of tissue (tumor or nodule) from malignant and benign thyroid patients were compared.

Each patient came to thyroid surgery without any prior treatment (of any kind). As processed by the authors: A distant-metastasis classifier for papillary thyroid cancer was built using CDR3 differences across clinicopathological groups. TCRdb re-analyzed the PCR reads through MiXCR. The V and J calls here are based on TCRdb, not the publication. The sample shows about 24,000 clones, about 20% of them seen only once. V and J are TRBV27 and TRBJ2-7; TRBD1 agrees at 8 bases. The TCR sequence derives from a female donor with papillary thyroid cancer or a benign thyroid nodule (not recorded which). Some clones in this sample may be carry-over from other donors' samples. The sequenced sample was blood. CDR3 protein: CASSSPRTGPLSGEQYF. The CDR3 DNA follows: TGTGCCAGCAGTTCCCCTCGGACAGGGCCCCTTTCGGGAGAGCAGTACTTC.